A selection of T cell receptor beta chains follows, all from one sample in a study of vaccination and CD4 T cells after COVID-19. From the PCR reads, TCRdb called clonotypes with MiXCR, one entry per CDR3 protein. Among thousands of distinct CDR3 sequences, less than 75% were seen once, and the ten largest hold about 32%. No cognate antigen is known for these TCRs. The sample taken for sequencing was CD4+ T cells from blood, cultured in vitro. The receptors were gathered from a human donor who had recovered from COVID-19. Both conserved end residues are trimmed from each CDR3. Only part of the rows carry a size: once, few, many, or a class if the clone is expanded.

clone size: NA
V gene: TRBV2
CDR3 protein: ASSQREGFDEQY

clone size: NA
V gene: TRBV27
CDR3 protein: ASSSYGGTEAF

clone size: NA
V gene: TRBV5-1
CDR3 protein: ASSSGTGILGTDTQY

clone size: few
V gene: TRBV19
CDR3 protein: ASRDGGANVLT

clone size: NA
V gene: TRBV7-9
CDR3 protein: ASSLEIDTGELF

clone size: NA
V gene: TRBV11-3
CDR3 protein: ASSLAPAETQY

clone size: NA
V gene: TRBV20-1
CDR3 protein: SAGTVEQF

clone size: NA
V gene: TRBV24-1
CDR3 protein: ATSDLGLEQF

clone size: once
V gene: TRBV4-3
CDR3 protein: ASSPRGLAGSSNEQF

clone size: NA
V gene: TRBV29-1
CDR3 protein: SVRPGLGNTEAF

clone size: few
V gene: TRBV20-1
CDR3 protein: SAPRQRMNTEAF

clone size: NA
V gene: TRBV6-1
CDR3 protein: ASSPTGRETQY

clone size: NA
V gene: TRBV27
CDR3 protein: ASRYTGGQGGGKTQY

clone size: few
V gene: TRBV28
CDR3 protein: ATRKGGTVNNEQF

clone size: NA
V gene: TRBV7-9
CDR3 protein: ASNPHPLATDTQY

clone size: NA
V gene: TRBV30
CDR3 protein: AWRRLNTEAF

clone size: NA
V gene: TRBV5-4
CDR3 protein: ASSWRLQSSGANVLT

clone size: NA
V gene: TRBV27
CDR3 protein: ASRGTGLGNQPQH

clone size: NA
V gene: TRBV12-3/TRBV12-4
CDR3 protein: ASSLWSAGGELF

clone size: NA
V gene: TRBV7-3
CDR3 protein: ASSGGGSENTQY